This TCR beta chain originates from a study of blood T cell repertoires in COVID-19. Turning to the study itself: The United States, Italy and Spain supplied acute and convalescent COVID-19 samples. PBMCs, B-cell-depleted T cells, or T cells were the source of the cDNA or gDNA that made up the material.

Sequenced by immunoSEQ multiplex PCR; TCRdb stores in-frame clones only, minus some. The data hold 250,000 or so clones, with around 89% observed a single time. This CDR3 comprises 13 residues. The germline V gene has CDR1 MNHEY and CDR2 SVGAGI. V gave up 10 bases and J gave up 3 bases, with 12 bases separating them. The sequenced sample was peripheral blood. The chain carries TRBV6-5 and TRBJ2-2; tentative D call: TRBD1 (5 bases). This TCR came from a woman between 40 and 55 years old who had recovered from COVID-19. CDR3 nucleotide sequence: TGTGCCACCTGGTGGGGCCACACCGGGGAGCTGTTTTTT. Translation gives CATWWGHTGELFF.